This is a list of T cell receptor beta chains from one sample in a study of cytomegalovirus exposure and HLA in healthy donors. Only in-frame clones appear in the TCRdb table, and some are missing; sequencing was by immunoSEQ multiplex PCR. This sample's clone table lists fewer than 75,000 clones. Material: PBMCs. The source of these receptors is a boy aged 5-17 years in good health and CMV-seronegative. The CDR3 runs from the conserved cysteine through the conserved F or W. Each record gives: J gene, V gene, D gene, CDR3 protein, CDR3 DNA. The D gene is left open where the match is weak.

j_call: TRBJ1-1; v_call: TRBV6-1; d_call: TRBD1; cdr3_aa: CASTPGQGKNTEAFF; cdr3_nt: TGTGCCAGCACCCCGGGACAGGGGAAGAACACTGAAGCTTTCTTT
j_call: TRBJ2-7; v_call: TRBV6-5; d_call: TRBD2; cdr3_aa: CASSSPRGRVIEQYF; cdr3_nt: TGTGCCAGCAGCTCTCCCCGGGGGAGGGTTATCGAGCAGTACTTC
j_call: TRBJ2-7; v_call: TRBV2; d_call: TRBD2; cdr3_aa: CASAIVVAGNYEQYF; cdr3_nt: TGTGCCAGCGCGATCGTGGTAGCGGGGAACTACGAGCAGTACTTC
j_call: TRBJ2-3; v_call: TRBV29-1; d_call: TRBD1; cdr3_aa: CSVGQGRADTQYF; cdr3_nt: TGCAGCGTTGGACAGGGGAGAGCAGATACGCAGTATTTT
j_call: TRBJ2-1; v_call: TRBV5-1; d_call: TRBD2; cdr3_aa: CASSLLGGSSDNEQFF; cdr3_nt: TGCGCCAGCAGCTTACTTGGCGGGAGCTCCGACAATGAGCAGTTCTTC
j_call: TRBJ1-1; v_call: TRBV11-2; d_call: -; cdr3_aa: CASSSPFVTGPFTEAFF; cdr3_nt: TGTGCCAGCAGCTCCCCTTTTGTGACAGGTCCGTTCACTGAAGCTTTCTTT
j_call: TRBJ2-7; v_call: TRBV27; d_call: -; cdr3_aa: CASSDPPRDNTYEQYF; cdr3_nt: TGTGCCAGCAGTGACCCTCCCCGGGACAATACCTACGAGCAGTACTTC
j_call: TRBJ1-4; v_call: TRBV27; d_call: TRBD1; cdr3_aa: CASSHWDRSTNEKLFF; cdr3_nt: TGTGCCAGCAGTCATTGGGACAGGTCAACTAATGAAAAACTGTTTTTT
j_call: TRBJ2-5; v_call: TRBV18; d_call: TRBD1; cdr3_aa: CASSPRKGTGAETQYF; cdr3_nt: TGTGCCAGCTCACCTCGGAAGGGGACAGGGGCAGAGACCCAGTACTTC
j_call: TRBJ2-7; v_call: TRBV2; d_call: TRBD2; cdr3_aa: CASFWEGGGEQYF; cdr3_nt: TGTGCCAGCTTTTGGGAGGGCGGCGGGGAGCAGTACTTC
j_call: TRBJ1-2; v_call: TRBV4-2; d_call: -; cdr3_aa: CASSQTDLIGSPNYGYTF; cdr3_nt: TGTGCCAGCAGCCAGACAGATTTGATCGGATCACCTAACTATGGCTACACCTTC
j_call: TRBJ2-7; v_call: TRBV5-4; d_call: -; cdr3_aa: CASSFRGGVYEQYF; cdr3_nt: TGTGCCAGCAGCTTCCGAGGCGGTGTCTACGAGCAGTACTTC
j_call: TRBJ1-1; v_call: TRBV5-6; d_call: -; cdr3_aa: CASSLNTFGGPTAEAFF; cdr3_nt: TGTGCCAGCAGCTTAAATACTTTTGGAGGGCCCACTGCTGAAGCTTTCTTT
j_call: TRBJ2-5; v_call: TRBV5-4; d_call: -; cdr3_aa: CASSPRPGETQYF; cdr3_nt: TGTGCCAGCAGCCCGCGTCCGGGAGAGACCCAGTACTTC
j_call: TRBJ2-2; v_call: TRBV29-1; d_call: TRBD1; cdr3_aa: CRAAGGSYTGELFF; cdr3_nt: TGCAGAGCAGCAGGGGGCTCGTACACCGGGGAGCTGTTTTTT
j_call: TRBJ2-7; v_call: TRBV5-4; d_call: -; cdr3_aa: CASSFGVMLHEQYF; cdr3_nt: TGTGCCAGCAGCTTCGGGGTAATGCTCCACGAGCAGTACTTC
j_call: TRBJ2-2; v_call: TRBV4-3; d_call: TRBD2; cdr3_aa: CASSQGAGGYAGELFF; cdr3_nt: TGCGCCAGCAGCCAAGGGGCGGGAGGTTACGCCGGGGAGCTGTTTTTT
j_call: TRBJ2-1; v_call: TRBV10-3; d_call: -; cdr3_aa: CAISDGLAATYNEQFF; cdr3_nt: TGTGCCATCAGTGATGGGTTGGCGGCTACCTACAATGAGCAGTTCTTC
j_call: TRBJ2-7; v_call: TRBV2; d_call: -; cdr3_aa: CASSAGGPENYEQYF; cdr3_nt: TGTGCCAGCAGTGCCGGCGGTCCGGAGAATTACGAGCAGTACTTC